These 10 T cell receptor beta chains originate from one sample sequenced in a study of PD-1 blockade in mismatch repair-deficient tumors. The repertoire was sequenced with immunoSEQ multiplex PCR; TCRdb's copy has only in-frame clones and lacks some. Found here are some 120,000 clones, around 86% of them singletons; the top ten hold approximately 13%. The input for sequencing was peripheral blood, taken 44 weeks after starting pembrolizumab. The receptors were gathered from an adult with mismatch repair-deficient cancer.

This clone has more than one count but fewer than ten. This chain links TRBV7-2 with TRBJ2-7; TRBD1 might be the D (6 bases). Germline CDR1 is SGHTA and CDR2 is FQGNSA. V lost 2 bases and J 6 bases, leaving 17 bases between the germline ends. This CDR3 has 15 amino acids. Written as DNA, the CDR3 is TGTGCCAGCAGCTTAATGGGGGCCGGTGATACCGAGCAGTACTTC. This codes for CASSLMGAGDTEQYF.

This chain uses TRBV5-4 with TRBJ1-2, with 7 bases aligning to TRBD1. CDR1 SGHNT and CDR2 YYREEE come from the germline V gene (reference sequence). There are 16 residues in the CDR3. With V trimmed by 4 bases and J by 2 bases, 11 bases remained unmatched. The CDR3 DNA reads as TGTGCCAGCAGCCGGGGACAGCCCCAAAGAAACTATGGCTACACCTTC. Translating gives CASSRGQPQRNYGYTF.

The chain joins TRBV5-8 to TRBJ2-7; 10 nucleotides match TRBD2. Trimming removed 4 bases from V and 5 bases from J; junction bases left unmatched: 12. Germline V gives CDR1 SGHTS, CDR2 YDEGEE. There are 16 residues in the CDR3. CDR3 in amino acids: CASSPGGSGRADEQYF. The CDR3 region has the DNA TGTGCCAGCAGCCCAGGAGGAAGCGGGAGGGCCGACGAGCAGTACTTC. The full variable domain, completed using reference TRBV5-8 and TRBJ2-7, is EAGVTQSPTHLIKTRGQQATLRCSPISGHTSVYWYQQALGLGLQFLLWYDEGEERNRGNFPPRFSGRQFPNYSSELNVNALELEDSALYLCASSPGGSGRADEQYFGPGTRLTVT.

The J gene is TRBJ2-7, the V gene TRBV4-3; tentatively, D is TRBD1 (6 bases). Deletions cut 0 bases from V and 7 bases from J, with 10 bases between. The CDR3 has 13 residues. Germline V gene sequence: CDR1 LGHNA, CDR2 YSLEER. The CDR3: CASSQDTGNEQYF. CDR3 DNA: TGCGCCAGCAGCCAAGATACAGGGAATGAGCAGTACTTC.

The rearrangement links TRBV19 to TRBJ2-7, with D unclear. This CDR3 is 13 amino acids long. With 4 bases removed from V and 3 bases from J, the gap between germline ends came to 10 bases. CDR1 is LNHDA and CDR2 is SQIVND in the germline V gene (reference sequence). CDR3 DNA sequence: TGTGCCAGTAGTACGGGCCCAGGCTACGAGCAGTACTTC. Protein product: CASSTGPGYEQYF.

The genes are TRBV4-1 and TRBJ1-1, with a weak D call TRBD1 (5 bases). The CDR3 is made up of 17 amino acids. V dropped 1 base and J dropped 3 bases, with 18 bases sitting between them. Per germline, CDR1 MGHRA and CDR2 YSYEKL. The CDR3 DNA is TGCGCCAGCAGCCAAGGGCGACGCGACAGCCGATACACTGAAGCTTTCTTT. The encoded protein is CASSQGRRDSRYTEAFF.

The table lists this clone with a few counts. V and J are TRBV10-3 and TRBJ2-1; 7 bases agree with TRBD1. This CDR3 contains 15 residues. V trimming: 0 bases; J trimming: 6 bases; junction bases outside the gene matches: 5. Germline CDR1 is ENHRY and CDR2 is SYGVKD. The CDR3 here is CAISESPGTANEQFF. The DNA of the CDR3 is TGTGCCATCAGTGAGTCGCCGGGGACAGCCAATGAGCAGTTCTTC.

The chain links TRBV9 to TRBJ1-2, with D unclear. From germline, CDR1 is SGDLS and CDR2 YYNGEE. CDR3 size: 14 residues. Trimming left V 3 bases short and J 4 bases short, with 13 bases between. The CDR3 spells CASSGRLFSYGYTF. The CDR3 DNA is TGTGCCAGCAGCGGGAGACTTTTCAGCTATGGCTACACCTTC.

This chain connects TRBV5-1 to TRBJ2-2; 7 bases match TRBD2. Trimming took 0 bases from V and 4 from J; bases not matched to a gene: 3. This CDR3 has 15 residues. CDR1 and CDR2 (germline): SGHRS, YFSETQ. The CDR3 is CASSLEGLSTGELFF. CDR3 bases: TGCGCCAGCAGCTTGGAGGGACTATCCACCGGGGAGCTGTTTTTT.

This clone has just a few counts. The CDR3 here is CASSLRTGGVYEQYF. The DNA of the CDR3 is TGCGCCAGCAGCCTCCGGACAGGGGGCGTATACGAGCAGTACTTC. V gene TRBV4-1 combines with J gene TRBJ2-7, with 11 bases matching TRBD1. The CDR3 has 15 amino acids. V was pared by 4 bases and J by 4 bases, with 6 bases of the junction left unmatched. The germline V gene encodes CDR1 MGHRA and CDR2 YSYEKL.